This T cell receptor beta chain was retrieved from a study of control samples from healthy donors and cancer patients. The germline V gene encodes CDR1 MNHEY and CDR2 SVGAGI. The CDR3 consists of 15 residues. V gave up 6 bases and J gave up 3 bases; unmatched junction bases: 5. This table comes from immunoSEQ multiplex PCR, and its TCRdb copy is limited to in-frame clones, with some not included. The sample yields some 200,000 clones, 91% seen once. The chain couples TRBV6-5 to TRBJ1-6; TRBD1 matches 7 bases. This sequence originates from a woman aged 25-40 years in good health. Sequencing was performed on blood. CDR3 sequence (DNA): TGTGCCAGCAGACTCGGGACAGACTATAATTCACCCCTCCACTTT. Encoded protein: CASRLGTDYNSPLHF.